This entry describes one T cell receptor (beta chain). Its antigen is as yet unknown. V gave up 4 bases and J gave up 4 bases, with 9 bases separating them. Per the germline V gene, CDR1 is MNHEY and CDR2 is SMNVEV (reference sequence). The CDR3 contains 13 residues. The data originate from a study of PD-1 blockade in classical Hodgkin lymphoma. Every patient had relapsed following autologous stem cell transplantation, and cohorts differed in brentuximab vedotin exposure. Some clones are missing from TCRdb's copy, which holds only in-frame ones; the method was immunoSEQ multiplex PCR. The repertoire has 90,000 to 95,000 clones, about 91% of them found once; the top ten carry about 10%. Points from the study as a whole: Exclusion covered patients beginning nivolumab under 1 year post-ASCT.

Source: peripheral blood mononuclear cells (PBMCs), taken before the second cycle of nivolumab. This rearrangement joins TRBV27 to TRBJ2-3, with unresolved D. The TCR sequence derives from a human donor with classical Hodgkin lymphoma. The CDR3 sequence is CASSSIAADTQYF. As DNA, the CDR3 is TGTGCCAGCAGTTCAATCGCAGCAGATACGCAGTATTTT.